This is a list of T cell receptor beta chains from one sample in a study of cytomegalovirus exposure and HLA in healthy donors. Sequencing was performed with immunoSEQ multiplex PCR; in TCRdb, only in-frame clones are kept and a portion is missing. Of fewer than 250,000 clones listed, 85% to 90% are singletons. What was sequenced was PBMCs. These receptors all come from a human donor in good health. Each CDR3 is given with its conserved first and last residue. The D gene is left open where the match is weak.

J	D	V	CDR3
TRBJ2-2	TRBD2	TRBV11-2	CASSPPLAGDTGELFF
TRBJ1-5	-	TRBV30	CAWSVRGNQPQHF
TRBJ2-7	TRBD2	TRBV27	CASRGRAYEQYF
TRBJ2-7	TRBD2	TRBV4-1	CASSQYLGGVRGYEQYF
TRBJ2-4	-	TRBV5-4	CASSSPDGDIQYF
TRBJ1-3	-	TRBV29-1	CSASGAPSGNTIYF
TRBJ2-1	TRBD2	TRBV6-1	CASSVEAGPYNEQFF
TRBJ2-5	TRBD2	TRBV5-6	CASSFGLAGGTDQETQYF
TRBJ2-7	TRBD2	TRBV4-2	CASSQDWTSGGLFPYEQYF
TRBJ2-5	-	TRBV9	CASSVEVEGVPYF
TRBJ1-6	-	TRBV4-1	CASSQVSNSPLHF
TRBJ2-5	TRBD2	TRBV7-2	CASSQGLAGWETQYF
TRBJ1-3	-	TRBV23-1	CAARGVLPGNTIYF
TRBJ2-3	-	TRBV5-1	CASSLDGDTQYF
TRBJ2-7	TRBD1	TRBV5-8	CASSLEPGQRYEQYF
TRBJ2-3	TRBD2	TRBV7-2	CASSAIAGVIRTDTQYF
TRBJ2-3	-	TRBV4-2	CASSQGSGIDTQYF
TRBJ2-7	-	TRBV6-6	CASSLGHTYEQYF
TRBJ2-7	-	TRBV15	CATSKSLASPYEQYF
TRBJ2-1	TRBD2	TRBV4-3	CASSQEGLAAYNEQFF
TRBJ2-3	TRBD1	TRBV4-3	CASSQDRTGRTDTQYF
TRBJ2-3	TRBD2	TRBV7-8	CASSPLSGRSTDTQYF
TRBJ2-6	-	TRBV21-1	CASSKRGRLGANVLTF
TRBJ2-1	-	TRBV27	CASRFKTYNEQFF
TRBJ2-5	TRBD2	TRBV10-3	CAIRGSGTGEQYF
TRBJ2-3	TRBD2	TRBV19	CASSTASGRSDTQYF
TRBJ2-2	TRBD2	TRBV7-3	CASSEPSGNTGELFF
TRBJ2-5	TRBD2	TRBV5-6	CASSLARLAGEGETQYF
TRBJ2-5	-	TRBV2	CASIWSRQETQYF
TRBJ1-6	TRBD1	TRBV30	CAWGGQHNSPLHF
TRBJ2-5	-	TRBV11-2	CASSLAFSIAKVETQYF
TRBJ2-1	-	TRBV5-1	CASSLVGGGPNNNEQFF
TRBJ1-2	-	TRBV7-2	CASSGHPNYGYTF
TRBJ2-3	-	TRBV4-1	CASSQELADTQYF
TRBJ2-7	-	TRBV6-1	CASSETAGTWREQYF
TRBJ1-3	-	TRBV5-5	CASSPALEPGNTIYF
TRBJ2-3	-	TRBV10-3	CAISGTGRATDTQYF